This TCR beta chain was sequenced for a study of shared clonotypes between healthy human individuals. About the research overall: Three plates each covered CD4 naive and memory; CD8 naive two, CD8 memory one.

Study-level points and caveats: Sampling included only blood; tissue repertoires likely differ. Naive CD4 clonotypes were shared across a handful of donors at roughly 5%. Expectations were that clonotype sharing among donors would be affected by sequencing depth.

Note on this clone: Its antigen remains unknown.

CDR1 is KGHSH, CDR2 LQKENI, per germline. Trimming cost V 3 bases and J 8 bases; bases outside gene matches: 8. The CDR3 runs to 16 residues. Assay used: immunoSEQ multiplex PCR; TCRdb lists only in-frame clones, some missing. The sample shows roughly 2,300,000 clones, 92% of them seen only once. Sequencing was carried out using naive CD4+ T cells from PBMCs. Subset noted: CD45RA+ positively selected. The source of this sequence is a man aged 18 to 30 in good health. Some clones in this sample may be carry-over from other donors' samples. The rearrangement links TRBV18 to TRBJ1-5; 12 bases align to TRBD1. Written as DNA, the CDR3 is TGTGCCAGCTCACCGCAGGGACAGGGGGCAGGTAAGCCCCAGCATTTT. It encodes CASSPQGQGAGKPQHF.